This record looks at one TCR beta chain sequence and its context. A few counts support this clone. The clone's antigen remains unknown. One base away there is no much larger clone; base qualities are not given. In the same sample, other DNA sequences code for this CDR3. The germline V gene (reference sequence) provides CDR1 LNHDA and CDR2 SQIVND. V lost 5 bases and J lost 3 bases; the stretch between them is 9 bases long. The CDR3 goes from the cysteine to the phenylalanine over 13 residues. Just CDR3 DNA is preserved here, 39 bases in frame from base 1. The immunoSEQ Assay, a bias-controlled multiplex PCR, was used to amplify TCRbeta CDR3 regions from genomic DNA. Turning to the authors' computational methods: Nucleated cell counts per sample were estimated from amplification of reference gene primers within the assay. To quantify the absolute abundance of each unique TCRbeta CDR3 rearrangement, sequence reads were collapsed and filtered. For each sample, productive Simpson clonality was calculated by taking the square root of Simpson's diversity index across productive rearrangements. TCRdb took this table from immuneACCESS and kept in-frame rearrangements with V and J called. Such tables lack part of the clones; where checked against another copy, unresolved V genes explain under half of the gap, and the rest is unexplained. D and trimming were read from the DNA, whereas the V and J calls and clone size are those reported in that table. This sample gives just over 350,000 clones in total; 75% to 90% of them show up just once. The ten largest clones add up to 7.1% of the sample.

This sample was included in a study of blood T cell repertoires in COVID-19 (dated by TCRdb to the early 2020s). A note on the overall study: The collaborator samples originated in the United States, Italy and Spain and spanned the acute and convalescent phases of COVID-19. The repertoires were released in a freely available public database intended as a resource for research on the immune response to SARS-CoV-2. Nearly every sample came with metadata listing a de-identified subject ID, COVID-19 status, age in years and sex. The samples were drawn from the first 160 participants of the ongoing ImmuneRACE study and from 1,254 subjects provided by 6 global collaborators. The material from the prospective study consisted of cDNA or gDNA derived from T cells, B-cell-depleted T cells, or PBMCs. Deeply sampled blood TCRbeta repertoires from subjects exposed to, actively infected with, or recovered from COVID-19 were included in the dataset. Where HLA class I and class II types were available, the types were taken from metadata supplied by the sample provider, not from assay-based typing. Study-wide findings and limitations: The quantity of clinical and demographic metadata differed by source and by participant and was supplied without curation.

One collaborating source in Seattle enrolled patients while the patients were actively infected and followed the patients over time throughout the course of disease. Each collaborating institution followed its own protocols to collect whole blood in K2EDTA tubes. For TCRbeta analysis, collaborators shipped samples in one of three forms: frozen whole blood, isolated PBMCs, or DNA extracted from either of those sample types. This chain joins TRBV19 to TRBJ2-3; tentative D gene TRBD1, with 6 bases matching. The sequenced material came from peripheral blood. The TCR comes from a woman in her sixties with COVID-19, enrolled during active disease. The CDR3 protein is CASSRGGTDTQYF. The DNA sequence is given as TGTGCCAGTAGTCGAGGGGGAACAGATACGCAGTATTTT.